Listed here are 11 T cell receptor beta chains from one sample, sequenced in a study of response to subunit inactivated influenza vaccine. Each CDR3 protein gets one entry after TCRdb re-called the RT-PCR reads with MiXCR. This sample yields a few hundred thousand distinct CDR3 sequences, of which just over 20% are seen a single time; roughly 10% belongs to the top ten. The sample consisted of PBMCs from blood, taken less than 22 months after vaccination. The receptors originated from a man aged 50-75 years who received an inactivated influenza vaccine.

This clonotype has only a few counts. The chain links TRBV15 to TRBJ1-2; D gene unclear. The V gene lost 0 bases and the J gene lost 8 bases, with 13 bases spanning the gap. This CDR3 is built from 14 residues. Germline V gene data show CDR1 as LNHNV and CDR2 as YYDKDF (reference sequence). The DNA of the CDR3 is TGTGCCACCAGCAGAGATCCGGGTTTGGGCGGCTACACCTTC. Translated, it gives CATSRDPGLGGYTF.

This clonotype was observed a few times. This chain links TRBV7-7 with TRBJ1-2, with D unclear. Germline lookup yields CDR1 SSHAT and CDR2 FNYEAQ (reference sequence). Trimming stripped 5 bases from V and 4 bases from J, with 23 bases between. The CDR3 extends over 17 amino acids. This CDR3 reads CASSPLKAGGPSYGYTF. As DNA, the CDR3 is TGTGCCAGCAGCCCCTTAAAGGCCGGAGGACCTAGCTATGGCTACACCTTC.

V is TRBV7-9 and J is TRBJ2-7, with unresolved D. This CDR3 is 13 amino acids long. Germline V gene lookup returns CDR1 SEHNR and CDR2 FQNEAQ (reference sequence). The V end was cut by 5 bases, the J end by 4 bases, with 12 bases between. The CDR3 DNA sequence: TGTGCCAGCAGCCCGCCCACAAGTTACGAGCAGTACTTC. Its translation: CASSPPTSYEQYF.

This clonotype was counted a few times. The J gene is TRBJ1-5, the V gene TRBV7-2; D may be TRBD1 (6 bases). This CDR3 is built from 16 residues. Trimming took 4 bases from V and 1 from J, leaving 14 bases between them. Germline V lookup: CDR1 SGHTA, CDR2 FQGNSA. The CDR3 DNA is TGTGCCAGCAGCTCGTCCAGGCAGGGGAGCAATCAGCCCCAGCATTTT. It codes for CASSSSRQGSNQPQHF.

This clonotype was seen more than once but under ten times. The chain recombines TRBV4-3 with TRBJ1-2, with D possibly matching TRBD1 (5 bases). Between the trimmed V and J ends, which lost 1 base and 4 bases, there was a span of 13 bases. Germline CDR1 is LGHNA and CDR2 is YSLEER. CDR3 length: 15 amino acids. The CDR3 DNA sequence: TGCGCCAGCAGCCAAGGGGACTTTTCTATCTATGGCTACACCTTC. Amino acid sequence: CASSQGDFSIYGYTF.

This clonotype was counted a single time. V is TRBV11-2 and J is TRBJ2-7; 7 nucleotides agree with TRBD1. There are 15 residues in the CDR3. Germline CDR1 is SGHAT and CDR2 is FQNNGV. V lost 1 base and J lost 0; bases outside the gene matches: 3. This CDR3 is CASSLGWDSSYEQYF. The CDR3 DNA reads as TGTGCCAGCAGCTTAGGTTGGGACAGCTCCTACGAGCAGTACTTC.

The rearrangement uses TRBV6-1 and TRBJ2-1, with TRBD1 matching 7 bases. The CDR3 spans 15 residues. V trimming: 4 bases; J trimming: 0 bases; junction bases outside the gene matches: 3. CDR1 is MNHNS, CDR2 SASEGT, per germline. The DNA for the CDR3 is TGTGCCAGCAGTGCCGACAGGGCCTCCTACAATGAGCAGTTCTTC. Encoded protein: CASSADRASYNEQFF.

This clonotype was detected a few times. The chain couples TRBV2 to TRBJ1-4; D unresolved. V was cut by 7 bases and J by 7 bases, with 16 bases left in between. The CDR3 consists of 14 residues. Germline CDR1 reads SNHLY; CDR2 reads FYNNEI. Here the CDR3 DNA reads TGTGCCAGCAAGGTGGGCAGCTCCGTTGAAAAACTGTTTTTT. It codes for CASKVGSSVEKLFF.

The genes are TRBV28 and TRBJ2-7; possible D gene TRBD1, 5 bases. In germline, CDR1 is MDHEN, CDR2 SYDVKM. V lost 5 bases to trimming and J lost 1 base, with 9 bases between them. The CDR3 covers 13 residues. The CDR3 loop reads CASSRPGSYEQYF. As DNA, the CDR3 is TGTGCCAGCAGTCGGCCAGGGTCCTACGAGCAGTACTTC.

This clonotype has a handful of counts. The chain has TRBV12-3 or TRBV12-4 and TRBJ1-5; D perhaps matches TRBD1 (5 bases). This CDR3 has 17 amino acids. Trimming took off 0 bases at V and 7 bases at J, with 19 bases between the two ends. The CDR3 sequence is CASSLAEDIVFSQPQHF. The CDR3 DNA reads as TGTGCCAGCAGTTTAGCGGAGGACATAGTCTTTAGCCAGCCCCAGCATTTT.

The rearrangement links TRBV3-1 to TRBJ1-5; D ambiguous. CDR1 is LGHDT, CDR2 YNNKEL, per germline (reference sequence). V lost 2 bases and J 1 base, leaving 6 bases between the germline ends. This CDR3 spans 14 amino acids. The CDR3 DNA is TGTGCCAGCAGCCAACACGGGAGCAATCAGCCCCAGCATTTT. Its translation is CASSQHGSNQPQHF.